This record looks at one T cell receptor beta chain sequence and its context. The CDR3 is 13 amino acids. V lost 4 bases to trimming and J lost 7 bases; unmatched junction nucleotides: 5. Germline V gives CDR1 SGDLS, CDR2 YYNGEE. This specimen comes from a study of control samples from healthy donors and cancer patients. Sequencing was performed with immunoSEQ multiplex PCR; in TCRdb, only in-frame clones are kept and a portion is missing. The repertoire holds fewer than 200,000 clones, with about 90% as singletons. The chain joins TRBV9 to TRBJ2-1, with TRBD2 identical over 7 bases. Sequencing input: blood. This clonotype was sampled from a woman in her twenties or thirties in good health. Here the CDR3 reads CASSFRTRNEQFF. CDR3 bases: TGTGCCAGCAGCTTTCGGACTAGGAATGAGCAGTTCTTC.